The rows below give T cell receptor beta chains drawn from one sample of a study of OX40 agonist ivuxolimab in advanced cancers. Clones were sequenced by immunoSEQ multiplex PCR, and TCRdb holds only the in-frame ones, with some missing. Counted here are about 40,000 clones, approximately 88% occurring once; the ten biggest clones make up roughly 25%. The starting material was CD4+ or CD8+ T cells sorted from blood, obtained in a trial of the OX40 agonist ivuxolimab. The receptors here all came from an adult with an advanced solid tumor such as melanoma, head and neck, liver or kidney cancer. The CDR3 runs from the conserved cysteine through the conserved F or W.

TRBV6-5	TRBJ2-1	CASSYGQVDSNEQFF
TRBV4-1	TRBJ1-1	CASSPDRAPLNTEAFF
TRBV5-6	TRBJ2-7	CASSLDTWTGGGEQYF
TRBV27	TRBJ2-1	CASSTTRAGREYNEQFF
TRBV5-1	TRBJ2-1	CASSSDLSSYNEQFF
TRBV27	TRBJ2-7	CASSLSLASAEQYF
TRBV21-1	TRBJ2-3	CASSEKGAGKLGTDTQYF
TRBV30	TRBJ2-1	CAWSRSGPYNEQFF
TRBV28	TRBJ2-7	CASSLPGNRIYEQYF
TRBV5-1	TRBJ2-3	CASSLALAGNTDTQYF
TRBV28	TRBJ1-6	CASRGERYNSPLHF
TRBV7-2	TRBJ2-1	CAKNGGEGNNEQFF
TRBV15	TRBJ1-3	CATEDSSGNTIYF
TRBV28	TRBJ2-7	CASSMGSLSEQYF
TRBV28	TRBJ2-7	CASTLFSSWTANLPYEQYF
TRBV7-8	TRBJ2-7	CASSLGASASGAGPEQYF
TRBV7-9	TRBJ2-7	CASSLLSTGALSYEQYF
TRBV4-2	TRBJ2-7	CASSQEWGGYEQYF
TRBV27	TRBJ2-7	CASSVTGGGSYEQYF
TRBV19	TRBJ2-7	CASSIGDRDEQYF
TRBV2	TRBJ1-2	CASSEGDNYGYTF
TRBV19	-	CASTGDRVEQYF
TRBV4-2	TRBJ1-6	CASSQAKNSPLHF
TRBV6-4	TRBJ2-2	CASSDTSGRGNTGELFF
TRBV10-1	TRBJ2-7	CASSETRGGEQYF
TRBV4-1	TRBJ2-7	CASSQAELQAYEQYF
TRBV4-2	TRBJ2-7	CASSQGSTGAYEQYF
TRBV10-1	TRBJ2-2	CASRSGSGNTGELFF
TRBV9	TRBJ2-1	CASSVQWLGDEQFF
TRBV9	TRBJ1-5	CASSVALPVKQPQHF
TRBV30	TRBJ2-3	CAWSVTGSDTQYF
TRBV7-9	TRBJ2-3	CASRHPLVSSGNHTQYF
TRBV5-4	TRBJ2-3	CASRTGHYTDTQYF
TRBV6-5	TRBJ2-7	CASSYYKGRGYEQYF
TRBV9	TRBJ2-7	CASSVVCREQYF
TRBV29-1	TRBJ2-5	CSGKRETQYF
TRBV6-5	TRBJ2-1	CASSYSTSGRSEQFF
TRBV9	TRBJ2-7	CASSVGGRSSYEQYF
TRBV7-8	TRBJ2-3	CASSLPWGGLAGGPGDTQYF
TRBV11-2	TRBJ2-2	CASSGGGHTFTGELFF
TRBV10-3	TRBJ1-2	CAISEGSNYGYTF
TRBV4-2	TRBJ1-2	CASSQEAGLRGYTF
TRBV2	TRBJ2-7	CASIASGGFYEQYF
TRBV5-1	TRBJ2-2	CASSMTVKITGELFF
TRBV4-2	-	CASSQDSSGIYEQYF
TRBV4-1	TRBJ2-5	CASSQDPPRAGGPGETQYF
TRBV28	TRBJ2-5	CASAHRGMETQYF
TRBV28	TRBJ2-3	CASREGQGSTDTQYF
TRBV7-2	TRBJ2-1	CASSPGGRAYNEQFF
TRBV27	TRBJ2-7	CASSPEGRSSYEQYF
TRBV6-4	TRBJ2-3	CASSDGSTDTQYF
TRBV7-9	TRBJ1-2	CASSPGQGIYGYTF
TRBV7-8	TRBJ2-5	CASSPGPMYQETQYF
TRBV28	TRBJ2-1	CASSGVYNEQFF